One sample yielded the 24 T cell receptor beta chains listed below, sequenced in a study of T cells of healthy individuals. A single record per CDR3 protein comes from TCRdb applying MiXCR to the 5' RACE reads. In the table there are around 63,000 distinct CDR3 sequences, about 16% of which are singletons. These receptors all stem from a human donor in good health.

As DNA, the CDR3 is TGCGCCAGCAGCCAAGATCCGGGAGGGAGGACCCAGTACTTC. Amino acids: CASSQDPGGRTQYF. The rearrangement joins TRBV4-1 to TRBJ2-5, with TRBD2 matching 8 bases. Germline assignment: CDR1 MGHRA and CDR2 YSYEKL. The V gene end was trimmed by 0 bases and the J gene end by 7 bases; junction bases not matched to a gene: 4. The CDR3 covers 14 residues.

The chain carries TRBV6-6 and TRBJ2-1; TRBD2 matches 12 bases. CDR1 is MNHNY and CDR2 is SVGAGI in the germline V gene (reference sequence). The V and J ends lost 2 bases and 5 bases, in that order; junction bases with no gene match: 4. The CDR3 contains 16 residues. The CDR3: CASSYGRTSGNNEQFF. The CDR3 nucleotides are TGTGCCAGCAGTTACGGTAGGACTAGCGGGAACAATGAGCAGTTCTTC.

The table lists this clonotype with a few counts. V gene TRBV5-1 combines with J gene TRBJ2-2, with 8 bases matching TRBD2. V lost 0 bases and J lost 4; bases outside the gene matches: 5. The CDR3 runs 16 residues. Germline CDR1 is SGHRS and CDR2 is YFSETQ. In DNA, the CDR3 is TGCGCCAGCAGCTTGGCCGGGACTAGTAGCACCGGGGAGCTGTTTTTT. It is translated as CASSLAGTSSTGELFF.

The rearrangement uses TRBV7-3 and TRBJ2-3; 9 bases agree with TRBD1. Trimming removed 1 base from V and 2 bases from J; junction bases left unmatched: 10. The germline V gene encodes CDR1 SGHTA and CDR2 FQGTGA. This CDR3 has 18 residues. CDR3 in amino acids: CASSLSDLRDRATDTQYF. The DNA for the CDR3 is TGTGCCAGCAGCTTAAGCGATCTCCGGGACAGGGCCACAGATACGCAGTATTTT.

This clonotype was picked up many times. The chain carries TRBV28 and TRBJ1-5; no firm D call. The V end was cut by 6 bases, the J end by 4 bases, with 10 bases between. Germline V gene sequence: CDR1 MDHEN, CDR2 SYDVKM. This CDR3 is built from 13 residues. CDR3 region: CASSWMLNQPQHF. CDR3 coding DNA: TGTGCCAGCAGCTGGATGTTAAATCAGCCCCAGCATTTT.

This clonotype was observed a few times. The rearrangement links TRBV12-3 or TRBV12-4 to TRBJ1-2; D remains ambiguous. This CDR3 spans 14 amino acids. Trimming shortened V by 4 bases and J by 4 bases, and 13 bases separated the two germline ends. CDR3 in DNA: TGTGCCAGCAGTTCCCAATCGGATTTCTATGGCTACACCTTC. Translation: CASSSQSDFYGYTF.

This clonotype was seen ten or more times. The CDR3 reads CASSLVQGTYEQYF. The CDR3 nucleotides read TGTGCCAGCAGCTTAGTACAGGGGACCTACGAGCAGTACTTC. J is TRBJ2-7 and V is TRBV7-9; the match to TRBD1 covers 7 bases. Trimming cost V 1 base and J 2 bases; bases outside gene matches: 2. The CDR3 runs 14 residues. The germline CDR1 and CDR2 sequences are SEHNR and FQNEAQ (reference sequence).

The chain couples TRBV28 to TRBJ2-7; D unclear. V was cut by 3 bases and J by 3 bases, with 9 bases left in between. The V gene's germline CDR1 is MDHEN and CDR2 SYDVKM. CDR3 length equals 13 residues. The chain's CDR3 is CASSLPGIYEQYF. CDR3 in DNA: TGTGCCAGCAGTTTGCCTGGTATCTACGAGCAGTACTTC.

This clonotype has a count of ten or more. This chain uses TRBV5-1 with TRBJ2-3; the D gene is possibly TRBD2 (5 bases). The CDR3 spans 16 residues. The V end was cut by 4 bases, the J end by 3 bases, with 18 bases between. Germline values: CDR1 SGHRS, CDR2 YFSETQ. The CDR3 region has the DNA TGCGCCAGCAGCCCCCGGGATAGGGTCGGGACAGATACGCAGTATTTT. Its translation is CASSPRDRVGTDTQYF. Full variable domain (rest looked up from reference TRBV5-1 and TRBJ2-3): KAGVTQTPRYLIKTRGQQVTLSCSPISGHRSVSWYQQTPGQGLQFLFEYFSETQRNKGNFPGRFSGRQFSNSRSEMNVSTLELGDSALYLCASSPRDRVGTDTQYFGPGTRLTVL.

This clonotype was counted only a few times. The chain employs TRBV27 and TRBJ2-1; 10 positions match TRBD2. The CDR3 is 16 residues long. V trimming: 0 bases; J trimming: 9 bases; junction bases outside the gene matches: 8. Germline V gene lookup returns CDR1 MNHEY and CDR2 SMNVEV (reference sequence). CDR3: CASSLSGTSGMGEQFF. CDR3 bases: TGTGCCAGCAGTTTATCAGGCACTAGCGGGATGGGTGAGCAGTTCTTC.

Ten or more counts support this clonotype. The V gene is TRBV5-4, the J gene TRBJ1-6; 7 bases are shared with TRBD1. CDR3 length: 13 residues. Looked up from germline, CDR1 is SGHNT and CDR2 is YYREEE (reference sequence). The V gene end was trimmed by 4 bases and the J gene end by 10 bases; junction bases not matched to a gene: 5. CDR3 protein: CASSITGESPLHF. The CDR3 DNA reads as TGTGCCAGCAGCATAACAGGGGAATCACCCCTCCACTTT.

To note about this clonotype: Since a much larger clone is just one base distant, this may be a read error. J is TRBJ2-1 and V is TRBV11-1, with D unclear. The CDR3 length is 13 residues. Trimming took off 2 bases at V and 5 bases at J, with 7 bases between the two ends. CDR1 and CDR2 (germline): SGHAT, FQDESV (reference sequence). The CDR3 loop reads CASSLHSDNEQFF. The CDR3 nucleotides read TGTGCCAGCAGCTTACACTCTGACAATGAGCAGTTCTTC.

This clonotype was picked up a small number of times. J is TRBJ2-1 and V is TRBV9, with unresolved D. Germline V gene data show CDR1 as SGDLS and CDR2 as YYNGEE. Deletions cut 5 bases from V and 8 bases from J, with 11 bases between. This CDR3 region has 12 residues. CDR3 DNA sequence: TGTGCCAGCAGACCAGCTAGGGATGAGCAGTTCTTC. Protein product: CASRPARDEQFF.

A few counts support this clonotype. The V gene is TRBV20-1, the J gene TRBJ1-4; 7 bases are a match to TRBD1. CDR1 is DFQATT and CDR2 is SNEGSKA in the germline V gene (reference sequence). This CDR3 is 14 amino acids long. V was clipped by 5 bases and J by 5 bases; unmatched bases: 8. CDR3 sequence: CSAGGTVLNEKLFF. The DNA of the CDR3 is TGCAGTGCTGGGGGGACAGTTCTAAATGAAAAACTGTTTTTT.

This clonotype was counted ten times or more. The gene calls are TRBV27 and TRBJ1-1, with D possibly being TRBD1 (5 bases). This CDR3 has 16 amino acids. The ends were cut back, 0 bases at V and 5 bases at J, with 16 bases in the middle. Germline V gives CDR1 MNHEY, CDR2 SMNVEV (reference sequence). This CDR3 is CASSLSQSWGVTEAFF. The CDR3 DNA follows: TGTGCCAGCAGTTTATCTCAGTCTTGGGGGGTAACTGAAGCTTTCTTT.

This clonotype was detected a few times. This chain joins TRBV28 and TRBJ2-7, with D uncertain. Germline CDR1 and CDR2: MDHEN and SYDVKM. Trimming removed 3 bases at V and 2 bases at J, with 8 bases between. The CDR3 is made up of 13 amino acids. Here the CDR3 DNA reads TGTGCCAGCAGTTTTGACCTTACCTACGAGCAGTACTTC. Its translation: CASSFDLTYEQYF.

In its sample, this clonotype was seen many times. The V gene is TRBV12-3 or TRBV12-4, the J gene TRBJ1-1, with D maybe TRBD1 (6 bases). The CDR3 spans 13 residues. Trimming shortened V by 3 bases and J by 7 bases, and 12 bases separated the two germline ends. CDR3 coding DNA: TGTGCCAGCAGTTTTTCAGGGGTGAATGAAGCTTTCTTT. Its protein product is CASSFSGVNEAFF.

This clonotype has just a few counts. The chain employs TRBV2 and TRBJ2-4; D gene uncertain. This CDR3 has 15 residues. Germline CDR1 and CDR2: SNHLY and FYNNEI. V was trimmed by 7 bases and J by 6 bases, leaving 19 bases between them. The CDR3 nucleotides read TGTGCCAGCATGTTGGGGTGGACGTCGGGAAACATTCAGTACTTC. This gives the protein CASMLGWTSGNIQYF.

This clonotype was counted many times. The CDR3 region has the DNA TGTGCCAGCCGCCCCAGACAGGAGGTGCAGTACTTC. Amino acids: CASRPRQEVQYF. The chain uses TRBV6-1 and TRBJ2-7; D is perhaps TRBD1 (6 bases). This CDR3 region has 12 residues. V dropped 8 bases and J dropped 9 bases, with 17 bases sitting between them. Germline loops: CDR1 MNHNS, CDR2 SASEGT.

CDR3 bases: TGTGCCAGCAGTTCACAGGGGAGTGCCAAAAACATTCAGTACTTC. As protein: CASSSQGSAKNIQYF. The chain joins TRBV12-3 or TRBV12-4 to TRBJ2-4, with 7 positions matching TRBD1. V dropped 4 bases and J dropped 1; count of bases not matched to a gene: 4. This CDR3 has 15 amino acids.

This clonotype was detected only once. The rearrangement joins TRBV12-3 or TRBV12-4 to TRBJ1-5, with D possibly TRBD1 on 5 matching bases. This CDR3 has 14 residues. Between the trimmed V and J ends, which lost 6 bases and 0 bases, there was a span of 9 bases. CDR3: CASSPGFSNQPQHF. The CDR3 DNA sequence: TGTGCCAGCAGCCCAGGGTTTAGCAATCAGCCCCAGCATTTT.

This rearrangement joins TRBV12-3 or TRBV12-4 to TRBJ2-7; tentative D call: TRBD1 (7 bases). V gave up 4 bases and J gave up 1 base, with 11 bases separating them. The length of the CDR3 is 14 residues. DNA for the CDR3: TGTGCCAGCAGTTCAGGGGGAGGTTCCTACGAGCAGTACTTC. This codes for CASSSGGGSYEQYF.

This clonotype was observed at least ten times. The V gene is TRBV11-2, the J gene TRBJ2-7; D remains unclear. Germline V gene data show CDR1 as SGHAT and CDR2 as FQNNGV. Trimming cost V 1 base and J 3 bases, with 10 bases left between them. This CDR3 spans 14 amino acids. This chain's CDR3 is CASSLGARGYEQYF. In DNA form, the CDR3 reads TGTGCCAGCAGCTTAGGGGCCCGTGGCTACGAGCAGTACTTC.

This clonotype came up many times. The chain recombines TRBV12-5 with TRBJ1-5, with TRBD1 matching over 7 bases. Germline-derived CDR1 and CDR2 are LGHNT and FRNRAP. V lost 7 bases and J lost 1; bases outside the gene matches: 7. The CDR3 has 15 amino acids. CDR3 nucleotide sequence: TGTGCTAGTGCCCCGGGACAGACCAGCAATCAGCCCCAGCATTTT. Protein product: CASAPGQTSNQPQHF.